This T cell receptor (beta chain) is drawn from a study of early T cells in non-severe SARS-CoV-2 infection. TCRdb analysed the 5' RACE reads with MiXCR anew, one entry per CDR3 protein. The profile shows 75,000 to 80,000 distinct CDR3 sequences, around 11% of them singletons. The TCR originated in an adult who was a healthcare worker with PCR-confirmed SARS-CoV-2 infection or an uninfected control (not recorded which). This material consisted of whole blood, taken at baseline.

The CDR3: CASSSLGGREQYF. CDR3 coding DNA: TGCGCCAGCAGCTCCCTGGGAGGACGGGAGCAGTACTTC. The gene calls are TRBV4-1 and TRBJ2-7, with a weak D call TRBD2 (6 bases). Germline V CDR1 and CDR2: MGHRA, YSYEKL. Trimming left V 5 bases short and J 7 bases short, with 15 bases between. The length of the CDR3 is 13 residues.